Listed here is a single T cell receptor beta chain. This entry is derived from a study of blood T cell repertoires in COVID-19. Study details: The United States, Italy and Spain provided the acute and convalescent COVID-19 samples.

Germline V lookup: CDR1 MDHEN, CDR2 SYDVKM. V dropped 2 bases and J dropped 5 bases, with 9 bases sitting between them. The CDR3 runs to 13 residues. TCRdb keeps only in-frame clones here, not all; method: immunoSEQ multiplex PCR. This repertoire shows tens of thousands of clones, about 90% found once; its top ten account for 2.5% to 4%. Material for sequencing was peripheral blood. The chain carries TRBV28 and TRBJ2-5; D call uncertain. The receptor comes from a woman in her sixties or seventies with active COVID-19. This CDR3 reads CASSLPLIETQYF. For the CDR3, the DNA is TGTGCCAGCAGTTTACCCCTTATTGAGACCCAGTACTTC. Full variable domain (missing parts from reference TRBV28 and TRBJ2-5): DVKVTQSSRYLVKRTGEKVFLECVQDMDHENMFWYRQDPGLGLRLIYFSYDVKMKEKGDIPEGYSVSREKKERFSLILESASTNQTSMYLCASSLPLIETQYFGPGTRLLVL.